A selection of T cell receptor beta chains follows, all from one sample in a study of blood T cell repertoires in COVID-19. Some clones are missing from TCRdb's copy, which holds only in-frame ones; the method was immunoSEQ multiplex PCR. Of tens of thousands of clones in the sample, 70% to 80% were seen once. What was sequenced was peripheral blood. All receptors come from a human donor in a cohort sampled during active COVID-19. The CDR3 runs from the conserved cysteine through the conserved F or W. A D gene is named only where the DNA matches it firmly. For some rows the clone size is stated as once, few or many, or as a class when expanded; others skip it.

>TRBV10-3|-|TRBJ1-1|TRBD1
CAISRQGMNTEAFF
TGTGCCATCAGTAGACAGGGCATGAACACTGAAGCTTTCTTT
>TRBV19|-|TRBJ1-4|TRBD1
CASSSWDSGNEKLFF
TGTGCCAGTAGTTCATGGGACAGCGGTAATGAAAAACTGTTTTTT
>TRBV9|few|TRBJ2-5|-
CASSTRGTSYQETQYF
TGTGCCAGCAGCACGAGGGGGACATCGTACCAAGAGACCCAGTACTTC
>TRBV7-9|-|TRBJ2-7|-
CASSWDSGRGYEQYF
TGTGCCAGCAGTTGGGACAGCGGGAGAGGGTACGAGCAGTACTTC
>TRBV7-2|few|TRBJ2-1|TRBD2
CASSPRTSGSSNEQFF
TGTGCCAGCAGCCCAAGGACTAGCGGGAGTAGCAATGAGCAGTTCTTC
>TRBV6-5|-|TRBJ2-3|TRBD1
CASGQGSQYF
TGTGCCAGCGGACAGGGCTCTCAGTATTTT
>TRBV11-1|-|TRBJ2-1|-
CASRAGGYLEQFF
TGTGCCAGCAGGGCGGGCGGGTACCTTGAGCAGTTCTTC
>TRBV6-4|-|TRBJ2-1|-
CASSDRGWHEQFF
TGTGCCAGCAGTGACAGGGGTTGGCATGAGCAGTTCTTC
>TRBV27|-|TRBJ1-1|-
CASSLGGQIEAFF
TGTGCCAGCAGTTTGGGGGGGCAGATTGAAGCTTTCTTT
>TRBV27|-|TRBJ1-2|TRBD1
CASSTGANYGYTF
TGTGCCAGCAGTACAGGGGCTAACTATGGCTACACCTTC
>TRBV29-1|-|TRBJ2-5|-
CSAEEGAGETQYF
TGCAGCGCTGAGGAGGGGGCGGGTGAGACCCAGTACTTC
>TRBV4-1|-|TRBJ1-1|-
CASSGPLRNTEAFF
TGCGCCAGCAGCGGCCCCTTACGGAACACTGAAGCTTTCTTT
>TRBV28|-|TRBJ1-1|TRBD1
CASSSPGQGGMNTEAFF
TGTGCCAGCAGTTCACCGGGACAGGGGGGAATGAACACTGAAGCTTTCTTT
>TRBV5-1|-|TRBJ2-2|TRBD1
CASSGGQGKSITGELFF
TGCGCCAGCAGCGGGGGACAGGGGAAGTCGATCACCGGGGAGCTGTTTTTT